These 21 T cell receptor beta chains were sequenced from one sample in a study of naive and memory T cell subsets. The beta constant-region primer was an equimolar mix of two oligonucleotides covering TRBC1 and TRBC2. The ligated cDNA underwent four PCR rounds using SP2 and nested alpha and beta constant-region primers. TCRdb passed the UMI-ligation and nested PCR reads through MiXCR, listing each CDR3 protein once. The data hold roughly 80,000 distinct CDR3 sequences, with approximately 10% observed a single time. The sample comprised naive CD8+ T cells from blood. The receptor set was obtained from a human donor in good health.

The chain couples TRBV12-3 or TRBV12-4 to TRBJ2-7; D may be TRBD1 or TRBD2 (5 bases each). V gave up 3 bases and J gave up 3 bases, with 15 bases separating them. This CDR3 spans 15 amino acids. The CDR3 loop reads CASSFSRGNHYEQYF. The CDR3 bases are TGTGCCAGCAGTTTTTCTCGGGGCAATCACTACGAGCAGTACTTC.

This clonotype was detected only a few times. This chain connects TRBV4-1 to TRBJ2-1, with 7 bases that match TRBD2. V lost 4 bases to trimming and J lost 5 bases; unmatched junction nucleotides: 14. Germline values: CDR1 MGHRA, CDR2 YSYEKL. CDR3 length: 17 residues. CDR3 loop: CASSLQAGREIDNEQFF. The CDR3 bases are TGCGCCAGCAGCCTCCAGGCGGGGCGGGAGATCGACAATGAGCAGTTCTTC.

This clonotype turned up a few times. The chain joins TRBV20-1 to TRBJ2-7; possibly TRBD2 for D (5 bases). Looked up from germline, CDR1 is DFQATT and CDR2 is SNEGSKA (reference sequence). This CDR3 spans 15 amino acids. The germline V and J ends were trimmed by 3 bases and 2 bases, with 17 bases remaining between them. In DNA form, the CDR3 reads TGCAGTGCTAGTCTCAGACGGGATAGACCCTACGAGCAGTACTTC. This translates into CSASLRRDRPYEQYF.

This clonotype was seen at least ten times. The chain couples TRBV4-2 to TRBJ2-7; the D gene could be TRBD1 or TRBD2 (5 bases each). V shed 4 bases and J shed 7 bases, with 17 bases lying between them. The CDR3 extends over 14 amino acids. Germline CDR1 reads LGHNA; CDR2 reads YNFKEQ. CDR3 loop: CASSPGRQLEEQYF. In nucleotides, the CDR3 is TGTGCCAGCAGCCCGGGACGGCAGCTGGAAGAGCAGTACTTC.

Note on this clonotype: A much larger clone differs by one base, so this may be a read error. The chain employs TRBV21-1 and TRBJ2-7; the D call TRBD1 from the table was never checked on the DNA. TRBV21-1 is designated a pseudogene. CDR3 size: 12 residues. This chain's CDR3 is CAGTQDGYEQYF. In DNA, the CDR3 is TGTGCCGGCACACAGGACGGCTACGAGCAGTACTTC.

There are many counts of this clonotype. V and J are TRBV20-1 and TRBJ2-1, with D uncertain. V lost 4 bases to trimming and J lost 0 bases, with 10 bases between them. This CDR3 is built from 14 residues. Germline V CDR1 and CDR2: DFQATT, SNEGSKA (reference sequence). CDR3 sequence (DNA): TGCAGTGCTACTGGTGGCAGCTCCTACAATGAGCAGTTCTTC. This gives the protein CSATGGSSYNEQFF.

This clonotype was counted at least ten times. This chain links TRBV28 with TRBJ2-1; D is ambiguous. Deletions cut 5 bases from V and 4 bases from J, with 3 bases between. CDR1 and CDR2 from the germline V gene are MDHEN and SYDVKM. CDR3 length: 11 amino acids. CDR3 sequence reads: CASSTYNEQFF. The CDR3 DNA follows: TGTGCCAGCAGTACTTACAATGAGCAGTTCTTC.

The DNA for the CDR3 is TGTGCCAGCAGTTTGGTCCCGGCCAGACACAATGAGCAGTTCTTC. Translating it yields CASSLVPARHNEQFF. The genes are TRBV27 and TRBJ2-1; D not certain. The CDR3 is 15 residues long. Deletions cut 3 bases from V and 5 bases from J, with 14 bases between. Germline CDR1 is MNHEY and CDR2 is SMNVEV (reference sequence).

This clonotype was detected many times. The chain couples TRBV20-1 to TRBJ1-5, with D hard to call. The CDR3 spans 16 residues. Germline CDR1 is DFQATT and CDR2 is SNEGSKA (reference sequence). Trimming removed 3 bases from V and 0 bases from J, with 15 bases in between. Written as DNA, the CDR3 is TGCAGTGCTAGCGACATACAGTTTTATAGCAATCAGCCCCAGCATTTT. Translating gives CSASDIQFYSNQPQHF.

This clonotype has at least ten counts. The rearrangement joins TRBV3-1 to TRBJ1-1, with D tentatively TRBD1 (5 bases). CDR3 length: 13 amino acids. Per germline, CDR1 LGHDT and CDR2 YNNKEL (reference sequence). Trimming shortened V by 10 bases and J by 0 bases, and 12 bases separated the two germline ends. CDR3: CATRQGLNTEAFF. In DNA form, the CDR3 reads TGTGCCACGCGGCAGGGACTGAACACTGAAGCTTTCTTT.

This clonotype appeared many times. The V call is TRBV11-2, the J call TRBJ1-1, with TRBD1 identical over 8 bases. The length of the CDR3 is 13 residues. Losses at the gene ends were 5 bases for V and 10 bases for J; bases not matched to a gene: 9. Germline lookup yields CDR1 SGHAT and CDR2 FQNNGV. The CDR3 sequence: CASSPTGEDRAFF. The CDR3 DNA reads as TGTGCCAGCAGCCCGACAGGGGAAGATCGAGCTTTCTTT. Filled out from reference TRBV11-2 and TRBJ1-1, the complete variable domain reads EAGVAQSPRYKIIEKRQSVAFWCNPISGHATLYWYQQILGQGPKLLIQFQNNGVVDDSQLPKDRFSAERLKGVDSTLKIQPAKLEDSAVYLCASSPTGEDRAFFGQGTRLTVV.

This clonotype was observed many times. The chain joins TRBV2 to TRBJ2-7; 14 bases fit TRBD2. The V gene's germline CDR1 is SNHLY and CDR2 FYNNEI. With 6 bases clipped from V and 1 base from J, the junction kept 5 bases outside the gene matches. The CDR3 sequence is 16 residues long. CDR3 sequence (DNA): TGTGCCAGCAGACTTGGGACTAGCGGGAGATCCTACGAGCAGTACTTC. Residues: CASRLGTSGRSYEQYF.

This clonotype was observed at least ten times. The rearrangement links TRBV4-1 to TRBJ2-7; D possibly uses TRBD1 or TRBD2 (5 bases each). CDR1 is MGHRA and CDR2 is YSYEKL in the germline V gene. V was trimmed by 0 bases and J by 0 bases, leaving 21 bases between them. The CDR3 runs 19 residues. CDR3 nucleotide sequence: TGCGCCAGCAGCCAAGATGGTGAGCAGGGCCCAACTAGCTCCTACGAGCAGTACTTC. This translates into CASSQDGEQGPTSSYEQYF.

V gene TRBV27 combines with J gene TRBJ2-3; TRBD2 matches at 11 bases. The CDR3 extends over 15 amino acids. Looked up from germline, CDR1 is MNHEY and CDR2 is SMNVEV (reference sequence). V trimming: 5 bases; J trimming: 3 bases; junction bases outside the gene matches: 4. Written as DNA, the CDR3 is TGTGCCAGCAGTATTCGGACTAGCGGGACAGATACGCAGTATTTT. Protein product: CASSIRTSGTDTQYF.

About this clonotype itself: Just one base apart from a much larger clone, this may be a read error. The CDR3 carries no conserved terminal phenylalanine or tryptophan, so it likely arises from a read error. The DNA for the CDR3 is TGTGCCAGCAGTTTGGCTTCCCCCTACGAGCAGTACTCC. It translates to CASSLASPYEQYS. V gene TRBV6-5 combines with J gene TRBJ2-7; D call uncertain. The CDR3 is 13 amino acids. V gave up 4 bases and J gave up 2 bases, with 9 bases separating them. Germline values: CDR1 MNHEY, CDR2 SVGAGI.

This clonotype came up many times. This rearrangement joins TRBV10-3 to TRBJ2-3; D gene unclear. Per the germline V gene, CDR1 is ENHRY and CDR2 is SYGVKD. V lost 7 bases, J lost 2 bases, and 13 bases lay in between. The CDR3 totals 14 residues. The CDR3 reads CAITSTGNTDTQYF. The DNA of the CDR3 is TGTGCCATCACTAGTACGGGCAACACAGATACGCAGTATTTT.

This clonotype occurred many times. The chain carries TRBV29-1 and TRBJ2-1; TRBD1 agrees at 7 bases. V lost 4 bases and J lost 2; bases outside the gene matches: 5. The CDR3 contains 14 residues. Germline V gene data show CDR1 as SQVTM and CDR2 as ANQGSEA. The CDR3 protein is CSVAGQGAYNEQFF. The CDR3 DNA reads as TGCAGCGTTGCCGGGCAGGGGGCCTACAATGAGCAGTTCTTC.

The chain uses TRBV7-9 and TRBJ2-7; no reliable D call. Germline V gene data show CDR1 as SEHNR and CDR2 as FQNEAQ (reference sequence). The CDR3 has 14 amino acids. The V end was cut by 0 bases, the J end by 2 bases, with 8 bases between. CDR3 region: CASSLAARPYEQYF. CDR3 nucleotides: TGTGCCAGCAGCTTAGCGGCCAGACCCTACGAGCAGTACTTC.

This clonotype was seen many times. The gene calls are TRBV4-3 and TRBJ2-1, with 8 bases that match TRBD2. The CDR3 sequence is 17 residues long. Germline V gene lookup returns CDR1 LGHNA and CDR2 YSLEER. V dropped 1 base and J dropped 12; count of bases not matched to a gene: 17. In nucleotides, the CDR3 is TGCGCCAGCAGCCAAGGGGGGGCCCGGGAGGGCCGGGACGGGCAGTTCTTC. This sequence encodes CASSQGGAREGRDGQFF.

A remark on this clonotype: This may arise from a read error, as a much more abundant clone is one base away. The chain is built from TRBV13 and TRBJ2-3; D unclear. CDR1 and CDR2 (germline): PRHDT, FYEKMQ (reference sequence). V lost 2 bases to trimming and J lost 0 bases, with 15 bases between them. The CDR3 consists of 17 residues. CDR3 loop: CASSLQYVGRSTDTQYF. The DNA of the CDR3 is TGTGCCAGCAGCTTACAGTATGTCGGACGCAGCACAGATACGCAGTATTTT.

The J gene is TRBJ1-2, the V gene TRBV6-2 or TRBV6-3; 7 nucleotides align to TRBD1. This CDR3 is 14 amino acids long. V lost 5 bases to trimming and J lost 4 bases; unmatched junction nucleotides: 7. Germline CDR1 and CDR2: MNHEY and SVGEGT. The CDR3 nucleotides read TGTGCCAGCAGTACTACCGGGACAGCCTATGGCTACACCTTC. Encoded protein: CASSTTGTAYGYTF.